The 25 T cell receptor beta chains given below trace back to one sample, sequenced in a study of blood T cells in healthy people across ages. Through a sample-barcoded 5' primer and a J-beta primer mix, a second PCR was run for about 6 to 11 cycles. TCRdb re-called the 5' RACE reads through MiXCR, storing one row per CDR3 protein. The data contain 900,000 to 950,000 distinct CDR3 sequences, about 28% of them singletons. These data are also associated with another study on T cells of mothers and their children.

The sequenced sample consisted of blood. All receptors derive from a woman between 35 and 50 years old in good health.

The chain combines TRBV24-1 with TRBJ1-6; D not certain. The CDR3 has 13 residues. CDR1 is KGHDR and CDR2 is SFDVKD in the germline V gene. V lost 6 bases and J 8 bases, leaving 10 bases between the germline ends. The CDR3 region is CATSKGNDSPLHF. CDR3 sequence (DNA): TGTGCCACCAGTAAGGGCAACGATTCACCCCTCCACTTT.

The V gene is TRBV20-1, the J gene TRBJ1-1, with 9 bases identical to TRBD1. This CDR3 is built from 15 residues. The V segment lost 6 bases and the J segment 1 base; nucleotides outside the gene matches: 9. CDR1 and CDR2 (germline): DFQATT, SNEGSKA (reference sequence). The CDR3 sequence is CSASRTGDRNTEAFF. The CDR3 nucleotides are TGCAGTGCCAGTCGGACAGGGGATCGGAACACTGAAGCTTTCTTT.

CDR3 amino acids: CASSGHPGQRHEAFF. The CDR3 DNA sequence: TGTGCCAGCAGCGGGCACCCGGGACAGCGGCATGAAGCTTTCTTT. The chain employs TRBV9 and TRBJ1-1; the match to TRBD1 covers 7 bases. Germline assignment: CDR1 SGDLS and CDR2 YYNGEE. The ends lost 3 bases at V and 7 bases at J; junction bases unmatched: 12. The CDR3 is 15 amino acids.

The genes are TRBV29-1 and TRBJ2-3, with D perhaps TRBD1 (6 bases). Germline-derived CDR1 and CDR2 are SQVTM and ANQGSEA. CDR3 size: 12 residues. V lost 6 bases, J lost 6 bases, and 13 bases lay in between. The CDR3 protein is CSVLHGQDTQYF. The DNA for the CDR3 is TGCAGCGTCCTACACGGACAGGATACGCAGTATTTT.

The chain carries TRBV12-5 and TRBJ1-5; D may be TRBD1 (5 bases). CDR1 LGHNT and CDR2 FRNRAP come from the germline V gene. This CDR3 spans 14 amino acids. V lost 6 bases and J 3 bases, leaving 12 bases between the germline ends. CDR3 DNA: TGTGCTAGTGGCCAAGACAGTCCCAATCAGCCCCAGCATTTT. Translating gives CASGQDSPNQPQHF.

Concerning this clonotype: A read error is possible here, since a much larger clone lies one base away. This chain connects TRBV20-1 to TRBJ2-7; no reliable D call. The germline V gene has CDR1 DFQATT and CDR2 SNEGSKA (reference sequence). V lost 0 bases and J lost 0, with 15 bases in between. CDR3 length: 16 amino acids. For the CDR3, the DNA is TGCAGTGCTAGAGATCCGGATAAACACGTCTCCTACGAGCAGTACTTC. As protein: CSARDPDKHVSYEQYF.

This clonotype was observed at least ten times. This chain uses TRBV6-6 with TRBJ1-2; possibly TRBD1 for D (6 bases). Between the trimmed V and J ends, which lost 7 bases and 6 bases, there was a span of 15 bases. Germline V gene lookup returns CDR1 MNHNY and CDR2 SVGAGI (reference sequence). The CDR3 is made up of 13 amino acids. CDR3 DNA: TGTGCCAGCACCTCGAGGAGGGGGGATGGCTACACCTTC. Translating gives CASTSRRGDGYTF.

At least ten counts were recorded for this clonotype. This chain joins TRBV12-3 or TRBV12-4 and TRBJ2-1; the D is unclear. The CDR3 runs 14 residues. V shed 2 bases and J shed 9 bases, with 14 bases lying between them. Here the CDR3 reads CASSLYGVLSEQFF. CDR3 sequence (DNA): TGTGCCAGCAGTTTATATGGGGTTTTGAGTGAGCAGTTCTTC.

A remark on this clonotype: This may come from a read error, since a much larger clone is one base off. V and J are TRBV9 and TRBJ2-1, with a weak D call TRBD1 (5 bases). The end of the DNA is better explained by TRBJ2-7, so the J call may be wrong. The CDR3 extends over 12 amino acids. The V gene's germline CDR1 is SGDLS and CDR2 YYNGEE. This CDR3 reads CASGRAYNEQYF. CDR3 in DNA: TGTGCCAGCGGCAGGGCCTACAATGAGCAGTACTTC.

This clonotype was detected ten times or more. Germline is not matched at one junction end, which may reflect a read error. This sequence joins TRBV7-2 and TRBJ2-7; TRBD1 agrees at 7 bases. The CDR3 has 14 amino acids. Germline-derived CDR1 and CDR2 are SGHTA and FQGNSA. CDR3: CASSLGTATYEQYF. In DNA, the CDR3 is TGTGCCAGCAGTTTAGGGACAGCCACCTACGAGCAGTACTTC.

A remark on this clonotype: This may come from a read error, since a much larger clone is one base off. CDR3 bases: TGTGTCAGCAGCGTACAGGGGATTTTCGATGAGCAGTTCTTC. As protein: CVSSVQGIFDEQFF. This sequence joins TRBV9 and TRBJ2-1; 7 nucleotides match TRBD1. The germline gives CDR1 SGDLS, CDR2 YYNGEE. This CDR3 region has 14 residues.

This clonotype was recorded at least ten times. V usage is TRBV24-1 and J usage is TRBJ2-7; no firm D call. Per the germline V gene, CDR1 is KGHDR and CDR2 is SFDVKD. CDR3 size: 13 residues. The germline V and J ends were trimmed by 3 bases and 3 bases, with 8 bases remaining between them. In DNA form, the CDR3 reads TGTGCCACCAGTGATCGGTGGGGCTACGAGCAGTACTTC. Its protein product is CATSDRWGYEQYF.

This clonotype occurred a few times. This chain joins TRBV29-1 and TRBJ2-3, with TRBD1 as a possible D gene (6 bases). CDR1 SQVTM and CDR2 ANQGSEA come from the germline V gene. This CDR3 is built from 17 residues. V was cut by 0 bases and J by 2 bases, with 18 bases left in between. For the CDR3, the DNA is TGCAGCGTTGAAGATTGGGGGACACTGAAACCCACAGATACGCAGTATTTT. This codes for CSVEDWGTLKPTDTQYF.

This clonotype was seen a few times. The V gene is TRBV7-3, the J gene TRBJ2-2; TRBD2 is a possible D gene (6 bases). In germline, CDR1 is SGHTA, CDR2 FQGTGA. Trimming removed 5 bases from V and 5 bases from J, with 12 bases in between. This CDR3 has 14 residues. DNA for the CDR3: TGTGCCAGCAGCCTGACTAGGACTACCGGGGAGCTGTTTTTT. Translated: CASSLTRTTGELFF.

This clonotype was detected many times. The rearrangement joins TRBV10-3 to TRBJ2-7, with unresolved D. V was trimmed by 6 bases and J by 2 bases, leaving 8 bases between them. CDR3 length equals 12 residues. Germline lookup yields CDR1 ENHRY and CDR2 SYGVKD. The CDR3 DNA sequence: TGTGCCATCAGCGGCCATACCTACGAGCAGTACTTC. Amino acid sequence: CAISGHTYEQYF.

In its sample, this clonotype was seen a few times. The junction and the germline gene differ at one end; a read error may be behind it. The rearrangement joins TRBV15 to TRBJ2-7, with D perhaps being TRBD1 or TRBD2 (6 bases each). The CDR3 length is 15 residues. Germline-derived CDR1 and CDR2 are LNHNV and YYDKDF (reference sequence). The CDR3 is CATSRDSGGGYEQYF. The CDR3 DNA is TGTGCCACCAGCAGAGATTCCGGGGGCGGGTACGAACAGTACTTC.

The rearrangement links TRBV12-3 or TRBV12-4 to TRBJ1-5, with no clear D. The CDR3 is 14 amino acids. Trimming took off 4 bases at V and 1 base at J, with 8 bases between the two ends. In nucleotides, the CDR3 is TGTGCCAGCAGTTCGTACGGAAGCAATCAGCCCCAGCATTTT. Translating it yields CASSSYGSNQPQHF.

Concerning this clonotype itself: This may stem from a read error, because a much larger clone lies one nucleotide away. J is TRBJ2-3 and V is TRBV7-6; TRBD2 matches at 7 bases. V gave up 5 bases and J gave up 2 bases; unmatched junction bases: 7. CDR1 is SGHVS and CDR2 is FNYEAQ in the germline V gene. This CDR3 spans 15 amino acids. The CDR3 sequence: CASSIPSGLTDTQYF. CDR3 sequence (DNA): TGTGCCAGCAGCATACCTAGCGGACTCACAGATACGCAGTATTTT.

A single count supports this clonotype. The chain links TRBV27 to TRBJ2-2, with TRBD2 as a possible D gene (6 bases). This CDR3 contains 13 residues. Germline V lookup: CDR1 MNHEY, CDR2 SMNVEV (reference sequence). Between the trimmed V and J ends, which lost 2 bases and 7 bases, there was a span of 8 bases. CDR3 sequence (DNA): TGTGCCAGCAGTTTAGAGACTAGCGGGGAGCTGTTTTTT. This codes for CASSLETSGELFF.

This clonotype showed up many times. The chain employs TRBV7-6 and TRBJ1-2, with D hard to call. Trimming removed 5 bases at V and 8 bases at J, with 15 bases between. The CDR3 loop spans 13 amino acids. Germline CDR1 SGHVS, CDR2 FNYEAQ. CDR3 residues: CASSRLMGGGYTF. In DNA, the CDR3 is TGTGCCAGCAGCCGCCTCATGGGCGGCGGCTACACCTTC.

The CDR3 is CASSSRTECYEQYF. The CDR3 DNA reads as TGTGCCAGCAGTTCCCGGACGGAATGCTACGAGCAGTACTTC. The chain has TRBV12-3 or TRBV12-4 and TRBJ2-4; D unresolved. The J call is in doubt because the DNA end fits TRBJ2-7 better. The CDR3 contains 14 residues.

The chain uses TRBV12-3 or TRBV12-4 and TRBJ2-1; 9 bases align to TRBD2. The J call may be mistaken, given a closer DNA end match to TRBJ2-7. The length of the CDR3 is 17 residues. CDR3 amino acids: CASRPPSGVASYNEQYF. CDR3 in DNA: TGTGCCAGCAGACCTCCTAGCGGGGTAGCCTCCTACAACGAGCAGTACTTC.

This clonotype was observed once. Mismatch with germline at one junction end may stem from a read error. V is TRBV5-6 and J is TRBJ1-1; D gene uncertain. The CDR3 has 12 residues. From germline, CDR1 is SGHDT and CDR2 YYEEEE. CDR3 amino acids: CTSSFRQAEAFF. The CDR3 DNA reads as TGTACCAGCAGCTTTCGGCAAGCCGAAGCTTTCTTT.

On this clonotype itself: This clone may be a read error of a much larger clone one base away. This CDR3 is CASSHGNVRTF. CDR3 in DNA: TGTGCCAGCAGCCATGGCAACGTCCGGACTTTC. This chain links TRBV6-2 or TRBV6-3 with TRBJ2-6; D remains unclear. CDR1 is MNHEY and CDR2 is SVGEGT in the germline V gene. The CDR3 contains 11 residues.

This clonotype showed up just a few times. This likely comes from a read error, as the CDR3 has no conserved phenylalanine or tryptophan at its end. This chain uses TRBV5-5 with TRBJ2-7, with D unresolved. The CDR3 length is 14 residues. Germline CDR1 SGHKS, CDR2 YYEKEE (reference sequence). The V end lost 1 base, the J end lost 1 base, and 9 bases lay between the germline ends. CDR3 DNA sequence: TGTGCCAGCAGCTTGATGCAGCGATCCTACGAGCAGTACTTA. It encodes CASSLMQRSYEQYL.